This T cell receptor (beta chain) was profiled in a study of beta chain features in type 1 diabetes. The study's findings and limits: Insertions were fewer and deletions more numerous at VDJ junctions in type 1 diabetes patients. The cDNA sequencing approach could over-represent high-TCR-expressing cells. Among all four CD4+ subsets, Type 1 diabetes patients had TCRB CDR3s that were moderately but significantly shorter.

Investigators reverse transcribed all isolated RNA, so they sequenced expressed TCRB transcripts. The table came from immunoSEQ multiplex PCR; TCRdb's copy has only in-frame clones and leaves some out. The sample includes about 620,000 clones, less than 20% seen only once; the top ten take under 0.095%. Averaging roughly 100 mL, one heparinised blood draw was given by each donor. The CDR3 sequence is 14 residues long. The V gene's germline CDR1 is SEHNR and CDR2 FQNEAQ (reference sequence). V lost 5 bases and J 8 bases, leaving 15 bases between the germline ends. This clone was seen a few times. Its target is not known.

The V and J genes are TRBV7-9 and TRBJ1-4; D is undetermined. Sequenced: naive CD4+ T cells from blood. The TCR was taken from a man between 18 and 29 years old in good health. In DNA form, the CDR3 reads TGTGCCAGCAGCCACGACGGAGATCGGGAAAAACTGTTTTTT. Translated: CASSHDGDREKLFF.